The 31 T cell receptor beta chains presented below share a single source sample, sequenced in a study of T cell clones after liver transplantation. Repertoires were generated with immunoSEQ multiplex PCR, while TCRdb's copy carries only in-frame clones and drops some. The sample has 85,000 to 130,000 clones, roughly four fifths seen once; the top ten hold over 0.75%. Material: CD4+ T cells from blood, obtained before liver transplant. The receptors were gathered from a human donor who received a liver transplant.

A remark on this clone: Relative to the germline gene, one junction end is altered; a read error may explain this. The gene calls are TRBV6-6 and TRBJ1-5, with D possibly being TRBD1 (6 bases). The CDR3 length is 13 residues. Germline CDR1 MNHNY, CDR2 SVGAGI (reference sequence). Written as DNA, the CDR3 is TGTGCCAGCAGTTACTCCCTACAGGGAAATGGAAATTTT. This codes for CASSYSLQGNGNF.

The V and J genes are TRBV5-5 and TRBJ1-5, with a tentative D call TRBD1 (6 bases). The CDR3 is 18 amino acids. Germline loops: CDR1 SGHKS, CDR2 YYEKEE (reference sequence). Trimming took off 0 bases at V and 3 bases at J, with 19 bases between the two ends. The DNA for the CDR3 is TGTGCCAGCAGCTTGGCCGCAACAGGGAACACCTTCAATCAGCCCCAGCATTTT. It encodes CASSLAATGNTFNQPQHF.

CDR3 nucleotides: TGTGCCAGCAGCGAACAGGGTGGCGGCGCCTACAATGAGCAGTTCTTC. This codes for CASSEQGGGAYNEQFF. V gene TRBV6-1 combines with J gene TRBJ2-1; tentatively, D is TRBD1 (6 bases). Between the trimmed V and J ends, which lost 6 bases and 2 bases, there was a span of 17 bases. Looked up from germline, CDR1 is MNHNS and CDR2 is SASEGT. CDR3 length equals 16 residues.

The chain links TRBV2 to TRBJ2-2; D might be TRBD1 (6 bases). The V gene lost 3 bases and the J gene lost 4 bases, with 6 bases spanning the gap. Germline CDR1 is SNHLY and CDR2 is FYNNEI. The CDR3 runs 13 residues. CDR3 sequence reads: CASSDRGTGELFF. The CDR3 DNA reads as TGTGCCAGCAGTGACAGGGGCACCGGGGAGCTGTTTTTT.

This sequence joins TRBV7-9 and TRBJ1-2; D not resolved. The CDR3 runs to 14 residues. Per the germline V gene, CDR1 is SEHNR and CDR2 is FQNEAQ (reference sequence). The V end was cut by 3 bases, the J end by 1 base, with 9 bases between. The CDR3 bases are TGTGCCAGCAGCTTTGGCGGAGATAACTATGGCTACACCTTC. Translating it yields CASSFGGDNYGYTF.

The chain couples TRBV15 to TRBJ2-6; perhaps TRBD1 as D (6 bases). Per germline, CDR1 LNHNV and CDR2 YYDKDF (reference sequence). This CDR3 contains 17 residues. V lost 2 bases and J 2 bases, leaving 13 bases between the germline ends. CDR3 loop: CATSRRSGTTGANVLTF. The CDR3, as DNA: TGTGCCACCAGCAGAAGATCCGGGACAACTGGGGCCAACGTCCTGACTTTC.

The chain carries TRBV10-3 and TRBJ1-6; 8 positions match TRBD1. Per the germline V gene, CDR1 is ENHRY and CDR2 is SYGVKD. This CDR3 has 16 residues. V lost 0 bases, J lost 7 bases, and 5 bases stayed unmatched. CDR3 residues: CAISESAGQGNSPLHF. In DNA form, the CDR3 reads TGTGCCATCAGTGAGTCAGCTGGACAGGGCAATTCACCCCTCCACTTT.

The chain links TRBV10-3 to TRBJ2-7; 8 bases agree with TRBD1. CDR1 and CDR2 (germline): ENHRY, SYGVKD. The CDR3 runs 13 residues. V dropped 0 bases and J dropped 11; count of bases not matched to a gene: 6. CDR3 in amino acids: CAISESTGGREYF. The CDR3 DNA reads as TGTGCCATCAGTGAGTCCACAGGGGGTCGAGAGTACTTC.

This clone was seen a single time. This chain joins TRBV7-9 and TRBJ2-7, with TRBD1 identical over 11 bases. J lost 4 bases, V lost 1 base, and 6 bases had no gene match. The CDR3 contains 16 residues. CDR1 and CDR2 (germline): SEHNR, FQNEAQ (reference sequence). The chain's CDR3 is CASSLVTGQGVYEQYF. In nucleotides, the CDR3 is TGTGCCAGCAGCTTAGTGACGGGACAGGGGGTTTACGAGCAGTACTTC.

The DNA for the CDR3 is TGTGCCACACTCAAAGGGGGCACCGGGGAGCTGTTTTTT. Translating it yields CATLKGGTGELFF. The chain is built from TRBV6-6 and TRBJ2-2; possible D gene TRBD1, 6 bases. Germline V gene lookup returns CDR1 MNHNY and CDR2 SVGAGI (reference sequence). Trimming left V 10 bases short and J 4 bases short, with 13 bases between. The CDR3 is 13 residues long.

The chain combines TRBV5-8 with TRBJ2-7; possibly TRBD2 for D (6 bases). The CDR3 is made up of 15 amino acids. CDR1 and CDR2 from the germline V gene are SGHTS and YDEGEE. V lost 1 base, J lost 2 bases, and 13 bases lay in between. The CDR3 DNA follows: TGTGCCAGCAGCTTGATACAGCGGGTAACCTACGAGCAGTACTTC. It translates to CASSLIQRVTYEQYF.

The chain has TRBV7-2 and TRBJ1-1; D gene ambiguous. Per germline, CDR1 SGHTA and CDR2 FQGNSA. This CDR3 has 13 amino acids. The V gene lost 5 bases and the J gene lost 3 bases, with 10 bases spanning the gap. CDR3 protein: CASSPSGDTEAFF. The DNA of the CDR3 is TGTGCCAGCAGCCCCAGCGGGGACACTGAAGCTTTCTTT.

This clone was recorded once. The chain uses TRBV6-1 and TRBJ2-3, with D unresolved. This CDR3 has 11 residues. Looked up from germline, CDR1 is MNHNS and CDR2 is SASEGT. V lost 11 bases and J 4 bases, leaving 10 bases between the germline ends. The CDR3 loop is CASRLADTQYF. CDR3 DNA: TGTGCCTCCAGGCTGGCAGATACGCAGTATTTT.

The V call is TRBV29-1, the J call TRBJ1-1, with D possibly being TRBD1 (5 bases). The CDR3 runs 14 residues. V lost 3 bases and J lost 0, with 11 bases in between. The germline V gene encodes CDR1 SQVTM and CDR2 ANQGSEA. The CDR3 protein is CSVDSGLMNTEAFF. The CDR3 bases are TGCAGCGTTGACTCGGGACTCATGAACACTGAAGCTTTCTTT.

About this clone: This specimen includes other DNA sequences encoding the same CDR3. V is TRBV25-1 and J is TRBJ2-7; perhaps TRBD1 as D (6 bases). Trimming cost V 7 bases and J 4 bases, with 11 bases left between them. The CDR3 runs to 12 residues. The germline V gene has CDR1 MGHDK and CDR2 SYGVNS. The CDR3 nucleotides read TGTGCCAGCACTGGGACACCATACGAGCAGTACTTC. Its translation: CASTGTPYEQYF.

The V and J genes are TRBV7-2 and TRBJ2-1; perhaps TRBD2 as D (6 bases). Germline V gene lookup returns CDR1 SGHTA and CDR2 FQGNSA. V gave up 1 base and J gave up 10 bases, with 20 bases separating them. The CDR3 consists of 16 residues. CDR3 bases: TGTGCCAGCAGCTTAGAAGGGAGGCTCCAATATTTGGAGCAGTTCTTC. It translates to CASSLEGRLQYLEQFF.

The chain couples TRBV29-1 to TRBJ2-7; 7 positions match TRBD1. The CDR3 is 13 amino acids. Trimming cost V 6 bases and J 1 base; bases outside gene matches: 6. Germline CDR1 and CDR2: SQVTM and ANQGSEA. CDR3 region: CSVEKGASYEQYF. The DNA for the CDR3 is TGCAGCGTGGAGAAGGGGGCATCCTACGAGCAGTACTTC.

J is TRBJ1-1 and V is TRBV30; 7 bases fit TRBD1. CDR3 length: 13 residues. After removal of 1 base from V and 10 bases from J, the junction contained 9 bases not matched to a gene. CDR1 and CDR2 from the germline V gene are GTSNPN and SVGIG (reference sequence). In DNA, the CDR3 is TGTGCCTGGAGTGCATCAGGGGGTCAAGGAGCTTTCTTT. Translating it yields CAWSASGGQGAFF.

The chain couples TRBV7-4 to TRBJ2-1; D unclear. The CDR3 is 17 residues long. The ends were cut back, 6 bases at V and 8 bases at J, with 26 bases in the middle. Germline V gene lookup returns CDR1 SGHVT and CDR2 SQSDAQ. The CDR3 region is CASRTPPGLSNCDEQFF. The CDR3 DNA sequence: TGTGCCAGCAGAACACCCCCCGGGTTATCGAATTGCGATGAGCAGTTCTTC.

The V and J genes are TRBV2 and TRBJ2-2; D is perhaps TRBD1 or TRBD2 (5 bases each). The CDR3 extends over 16 amino acids. Trimming took 6 bases from V and 2 from J, leaving 16 bases between them. CDR1 and CDR2 from the germline V gene are SNHLY and FYNNEI. CDR3 in amino acids: CASSRDGALNTGELFF. The CDR3, as DNA: TGTGCCAGCAGCCGGGACGGCGCTCTAAACACCGGGGAGCTGTTTTTT.

The V call is TRBV5-1, the J call TRBJ2-3; 10 nucleotides line up with TRBD2. Germline CDR1 SGHRS, CDR2 YFSETQ. The CDR3 spans 17 residues. J gave up 1 base and V 2 bases, and 7 bases lay outside the gene matches. DNA for the CDR3: TGCGCCAGCAGCTTACCGGGGACTAGCGCTGGCACAGATACGCAGTATTTT. This translates into CASSLPGTSAGTDTQYF.

This chain links TRBV10-3 with TRBJ1-2, with 8 bases lining up with TRBD1. V dropped 6 bases and J dropped 5; count of bases not matched to a gene: 11. This CDR3 has 15 amino acids. From germline, CDR1 is ENHRY and CDR2 SYGVKD. Written as DNA, the CDR3 is TGTGCCATCAGCTCCACAGGACAGGGAAAATATGGCTACACCTTC. Amino acid sequence: CAISSTGQGKYGYTF.

This clone turned up a few times. V and J are TRBV4-3 and TRBJ1-6; 7 nucleotides line up with TRBD1. The CDR3 is 15 amino acids. J was trimmed by 9 bases and V by 1 base; bases with no gene match: 6. Germline V gene lookup returns CDR1 LGHNA and CDR2 YSLEER. In DNA, the CDR3 is TGCGCCAGCAGCCAAGGGGAGAACAGGGGTTCACCCCTCCACTTT. Translation: CASSQGENRGSPLHF.

The chain employs TRBV18 and TRBJ1-3; D gene uncertain. Germline CDR1 and CDR2: KGHSH and LQKENI. The ends were cut back, 3 bases at V and 1 base at J, with 4 bases in the middle. The CDR3 is made up of 13 amino acids. CDR3 nucleotides: TGTGCCAGCTCACCTACATCTGGAAACACCATATATTTT. Its translation: CASSPTSGNTIYF.

The chain has TRBV2 and TRBJ1-3, with D tentatively TRBD1 (6 bases). CDR1 and CDR2 from the germline V gene are SNHLY and FYNNEI. The CDR3 length is 14 residues. V was pared by 8 bases and J by 4 bases, with 15 bases between. Here the CDR3 reads CASGRGATGNTIYF. Written as DNA, the CDR3 is TGTGCCAGCGGGCGGGGGGCGACGGGAAACACCATATATTTT.

The rearrangement uses TRBV7-2 and TRBJ2-5; no clear D gene. The CDR3 has 13 residues. Germline V gene sequence: CDR1 SGHTA, CDR2 FQGNSA. Trimming removed 5 bases at V and 3 bases at J, with 10 bases between. The CDR3 coding sequence is TGTGCCAGCAGCCGAGAGAGCGAAGAGACCCAGTACTTC. Its translation is CASSRESEETQYF. The full variable domain, in which reference TRBV7-2 and TRBJ2-5 provide the parts outside the CDR3, is GAGVSQSPSNKVTEKGKDVELRCDPISGHTALYWYRQSLGQGLEFLIYFQGNSAPDKSGLPSDRFSAERTGGSVSTLTIQRTQQEDSAVYLCASSRESEETQYFGPGTRLLVL.

The chain recombines TRBV5-1 with TRBJ2-3; D gene ambiguous. Trimming removed 2 bases at V and 11 bases at J, with 21 bases between. The CDR3 length is 15 residues. The germline gives CDR1 SGHRS, CDR2 YFSETQ. CDR3 in amino acids: CASSFSPTRASEQYF. The CDR3 DNA reads as TGCGCCAGCAGCTTTTCCCCTACCCGTGCCAGTGAGCAGTATTTT. Using reference TRBV5-1 and TRBJ2-3 for the parts outside the CDR3, the full variable domain is KAGVTQTPRYLIKTRGQQVTLSCSPISGHRSVSWYQQTPGQGLQFLFEYFSETQRNKGNFPGRFSGRQFSNSRSEMNVSTLELGDSALYLCASSFSPTRASEQYFGPGTRLTVL.

This clone was detected only a few times. This sample also contains other DNA sequences that code for the same CDR3. V gene TRBV7-2 combines with J gene TRBJ1-3; the match to TRBD1 covers 8 bases. CDR3 size: 14 residues. V lost 5 bases, J lost 2 bases, and 2 bases stayed unmatched. Looked up from germline, CDR1 is SGHTA and CDR2 is FQGNSA. CDR3 loop: CASSLGQAGNTIYF. The CDR3 DNA follows: TGTGCCAGCAGCCTGGGACAGGCTGGAAACACCATATATTTT. Supplemented by reference TRBV7-2 and TRBJ1-3, the full variable domain reads GAGVSQSPSNKVTEKGKDVELRCDPISGHTALYWYRQSLGQGLEFLIYFQGNSAPDKSGLPSDRFSAERTGGSVSTLTIQRTQQEDSAVYLCASSLGQAGNTIYFGEGSWLTVV.

The chain employs TRBV4-3 and TRBJ2-5; D gene unclear. Germline-derived CDR1 and CDR2 are LGHNA and YSLEER. Trimming left V 4 bases short and J 0 bases short, with 15 bases between. The CDR3 is 16 residues long. Written as DNA, the CDR3 is TGCGCCAGCAGCCCGGCGCGATCTCGGTACCAAGAGACCCAGTACTTC. Translated, it gives CASSPARSRYQETQYF.

The chain uses TRBV4-2 and TRBJ2-5, with D unresolved. This CDR3 has 14 residues. The germline V gene has CDR1 LGHNA and CDR2 YNFKEQ. The germline V and J ends were trimmed by 4 bases and 4 bases, with 13 bases remaining between them. The CDR3 sequence: CASSRPDSGETQYF. DNA of the CDR3: TGTGCCAGCAGCCGGCCGGATTCTGGAGAGACCCAGTACTTC.

This chain connects TRBV5-4 to TRBJ2-5; D possibly uses TRBD1 or TRBD2 (6 bases each). V lost 0 bases and J lost 6, with 21 bases in between. The CDR3 totals 17 residues. CDR1 is SGHNT, CDR2 YYREEE, per germline (reference sequence). The CDR3 loop reads CASSLEGGVYGEKTQYF. CDR3 coding DNA: TGTGCCAGCAGCTTGGAGGGGGGCGTTTACGGGGAAAAGACCCAGTACTTC.